This T cell receptor (beta chain) was recovered during a study of shared clonotypes between healthy human individuals. Looking at the study overall: Per donor, three plates held CD4 naive cells, three held CD4 memory, two held CD8 naive and one held CD8 memory.

A word on this clone: Its matching antigen is unknown.

This CDR3 region has 15 residues. Germline lookup yields CDR1 SGHAT and CDR2 FQNNGV. V gave up 3 bases and J gave up 2 bases; unmatched junction bases: 5. TCRdb keeps only in-frame clones here, not all; method: immunoSEQ multiplex PCR. Here the sample spans about 1.1 million clones, approximately 80% being singletons. Findings and caveats of the study: It was the non-shared clonotypes that had lower generation probabilities than clonotypes shared by all four donors.

Material for sequencing was memory CD4+ T cells from PBMCs. Subset described: CD45RA-negative fraction. The receptor comes from a man younger than 35 in good health. Some clones in this sample may be carry-over from other donors' samples. The rearrangement joins TRBV11-2 to TRBJ1-1, with 8 bases fitting TRBD1. CDR3 in DNA: TGTGCCAGCAGCTTCTCGACAGGGGCTAACACTGAAGCTTTCTTT. Its translation is CASSFSTGANTEAFF.